This is a list of T cell receptor beta chains from one sample in a study of T cell repertoires in cytomegalovirus infection. TCRdb redid the calling of the reads with MiXCR, one entry per CDR3 protein. The sample carries about 500,000 distinct CDR3 sequences, 33% recorded once. For these receptors, no antigen is known. Sample: cultured PBMCs, taken from culture after CMV antigen stimulation. The receptors were gathered from a human donor in good health (CMV status not recorded). Some clones in this sample may be carry-over from other donors' samples. CDR3s include the opening cysteine and the closing phenylalanine or tryptophan. A D gene is named only where the DNA matches it firmly. Clone size is stated in some rows and not others, as once, few, many or a class when expanded.

clone_size	v_call	d_call	j_call	cdr3_nt	cdr3_aa
NA	TRBV29-1	NA	TRBJ2-1	TGCAGCGTTGGTCTCCTCAAGAGGTACAATGAGCAGTTCTTC	CSVGLLKRYNEQFF
NA	TRBV12-3/TRBV12-4	NA	TRBJ1-5	TGTGCCAGCAGCCGACGGGGTCTGGCGCCCCAGCATTTT	CASSRRGLAPQHF
NA	TRBV28	NA	TRBJ1-2	TGTGCCAGCAGTGAGCAGGGGCGGCTATACACCTTC	CASSEQGRLYTF
few	TRBV7-2	TRBD2	TRBJ2-3	TGTGCCAGCAGCCCCGTGACTAGCGGGAGCCATACGCAGTATTTT	CASSPVTSGSHTQYF
few	TRBV6-6	NA	TRBJ1-2	TGTGCCAGCAGTTACTCGAATAGCCAGGGCGGCTACACCTTC	CASSYSNSQGGYTF
NA	TRBV4-3	TRBD1	TRBJ1-4	TGCGCCAGCAGCCCACGGGACAGGGGGCTTGAAAAACTGTTTTTT	CASSPRDRGLEKLFF
few	TRBV20-1	NA	TRBJ1-2	TGCAGTGCTAGAGAGACCTTTACGGGGTACTATGGCTACACCTTC	CSARETFTGYYGYTF
NA	TRBV11-2	TRBD1	TRBJ1-4	TGTGCCAGCAGCTTAGAACAGGGGGCTTATCCGGCAACTAATGAAAAACTGCTTTTT	CASSLEQGAYPATNEKLLF
few	TRBV7-2	NA	TRBJ2-7	TGTGCCAGCAGCTTAGGAGACGGGAGCGGGTACGAGCAGTACTTC	CASSLGDGSGYEQYF
NA	TRBV7-2	TRBD1	TRBJ2-7	TGTGCCAGCAGCTTAGAGGCAGGGGGCCTTTGGGAGCAGTACTTC	CASSLEAGGLWEQYF
many	TRBV6-1	TRBD2	TRBJ2-3	TGTGCCAGCAGTGAGTTTGATCGGCTAGCGGCTAGCACAGATACGCAGTATTTT	CASSEFDRLAASTDTQYF
NA	TRBV28	NA	TRBJ2-5	TGTGCCAGCAGTCCCCGAGGGGGGGTCAAAGGGGACAGGACCCAGTACTTC	CASSPRGGVKGDRTQYF
NA	TRBV6-2/TRBV6-3	NA	TRBJ2-2	TGTGCCAGCACGGGAGCGAGGAACACCGGGGAGCTGTTTTTT	CASTGARNTGELFF
few	TRBV29-1	TRBD1	TRBJ1-1	TGCAGCGTGACAGGGAGGCTAAACACTGAAGCTTTCTTT	CSVTGRLNTEAFF
NA	TRBV15	TRBD2	TRBJ2-3	TGTGCCACCAGGGCGCGGGGGGGCACAGATACGCAGTATTTT	CATRARGGTDTQYF
few	TRBV7-2	TRBD2	TRBJ2-5	TGTGCCAGCAGCTTTAGCGGGAGAGAGACCCAGTACTTC	CASSFSGRETQYF
NA	TRBV28	TRBD1	TRBJ2-5	TGTGCCAGCAGTTCGACCGGGACAGGGGGAGAGACCCAGTACTTC	CASSSTGTGGETQYF
NA	TRBV7-2	NA	TRBJ1-5	TGTGCCAGCAGCTTTATAGGGGGTAGGGCCCTCGATCAGCCCCAGCATTTT	CASSFIGGRALDQPQHF
many	TRBV7-8	NA	TRBJ2-3	TGTGCCAGCAGCCCGGCCGTCGGGGGCGTTACGCAGTATTTT	CASSPAVGGVTQYF
many	TRBV7-2	NA	TRBJ1-4	TGTGCCAGCAGCTTAAGACAGAGTAGCGAAAAACTGTTTTTT	CASSLRQSSEKLFF
NA	TRBV7-2	NA	TRBJ2-2	TGTGCCAGCAACCCTCGGGGACTTAACACCGGGGAGCTGTTTTTT	CASNPRGLNTGELFF
many	TRBV7-2	NA	TRBJ2-5	TGTGCCAGCAGCCCTAGACAGAGCCAAGAGACCCAGTACTTC	CASSPRQSQETQYF
many	TRBV7-8	TRBD1	TRBJ1-1	TGTGCCAGCAGCTTAATACAGGGGATGAACACTGAAGCTTTCTTT	CASSLIQGMNTEAFF
NA	TRBV19	TRBD2	TRBJ2-3	TGTGCCAGCGACGATGCGGGGGGAGGCACAGATACGCAGTATTTT	CASDDAGGGTDTQYF
NA	TRBV3-1	TRBD2	TRBJ2-2	TGTGCCAGCAGCCCCACAGCGGGAGGTGATACCGGGGAGCTGTTTTTT	CASSPTAGGDTGELFF
NA	TRBV11-2	TRBD1	TRBJ1-1	TGTGCCAGCAGCCCCAGAAGACAGGGGGGAAACACTGAAGCTTTCTTT	CASSPRRQGGNTEAFF
NA	TRBV20-1	NA	TRBJ2-5	TGCAGTGCTAGATTACCGGTCTTGGAGACCCAGTACTTC	CSARLPVLETQYF
NA	TRBV9	NA	TRBJ2-1	TGTGCCAGCACCCCTGGGGATTCGTCCTACAATGAGCAGTTCTTC	CASTPGDSSYNEQFF
NA	TRBV30	TRBD1	TRBJ1-1	TGTGCCTGGAGTGTGCGGCAGGGGGACACTGAAGCTTTCTTT	CAWSVRQGDTEAFF
NA	TRBV4-1	NA	TRBJ2-4	TGCGCCAGCAGCCAAGTTGCGGCCATTCAGTACTTC	CASSQVAAIQYF
NA	TRBV3-1	TRBD2	TRBJ2-1	TGTGCCAGCAGCCAAATCCTAGCGGGAGGTAATGAGCAGTTCTTC	CASSQILAGGNEQFF
many	TRBV4-1	NA	TRBJ2-6	TGCGCCAGCAGCCAATGGTCGGGGGCCGCGGGGGCCAACGTCCTGACTTTC	CASSQWSGAAGANVLTF
NA	TRBV2	TRBD2	TRBJ2-1	TGTGCCAGCAGTGTAGGGACTACCGAGCAGTTCTTC	CASSVGTTEQFF
NA	TRBV18	NA	TRBJ1-1	TGTGCCAGCTCACAATTGGGACACAAAAACACTGAAGCTTTCTTT	CASSQLGHKNTEAFF
NA	TRBV3-1	NA	TRBJ2-5	TGTGCCAGCAGCCATAGGGACCGGGGACAGTACTTC	CASSHRDRGQYF
many	TRBV7-2	NA	TRBJ1-1	TGTGCCAGCAGCCAAGGGGGACATTGGGCTGAAGCTTTCTTT	CASSQGGHWAEAFF
NA	TRBV4-1	NA	TRBJ2-2	TGCGCCAGCAGCCAGGGGGGACACAACACCGGGGAGCTGTTTTTT	CASSQGGHNTGELFF
NA	TRBV5-1	NA	TRBJ1-3	TGCGCCAGCAGCTTGGCCGGGGGCAGTCTTTCTTCTGGAAACACCATATATTTT	CASSLAGGSLSSGNTIYF
NA	TRBV7-8	TRBD2	TRBJ2-1	TGTGCCAGCAGCTGGTACGGGACTAGCGGCAATGAGCAGTTCTTC	CASSWYGTSGNEQFF
NA	TRBV4-1	NA	TRBJ2-7	TGCGCCAGCAGCCAAGTTGTAGGGGACGAGCAGTACTTC	CASSQVVGDEQYF
NA	TRBV7-2	NA	TRBJ2-7	TGTGCCAGCAGCCCAACCCCTGGCGGTCCCTACGAGCAGTACTTC	CASSPTPGGPYEQYF
few	TRBV10-3	NA	TRBJ2-1	TGTGCCATCTCGAGCCGTGCGGGACGGGACATGGGGGGCAATGAGCAGTTCTTC	CAISSRAGRDMGGNEQFF
NA	TRBV18	NA	TRBJ2-2	TGTGCCAGCTCACCACCGCCGGGAACCGGGGAGCTGTTTTTT	CASSPPPGTGELFF
NA	TRBV20-1	TRBD2	TRBJ2-5	TGCAGTGCTAGAGATGCCGGGACTAGCGGACAGAGGGAGACCCAGTACTTC	CSARDAGTSGQRETQYF
few	TRBV19	NA	TRBJ2-1	TGTGCCAGTAGTATTGGGACCTCAGGGGCGGGCGCATTAAACGAGCAGTTCTTC	CASSIGTSGAGALNEQFF
many	TRBV7-6	TRBD1	TRBJ2-7	TGTGCCAGCAGCACCCGACAGGGGCGAACCTACGAGCAGTACTTC	CASSTRQGRTYEQYF
few	TRBV12-3/TRBV12-4	TRBD1	TRBJ1-4	TGTGCCAGCAGTCCCCTACAGGGGGCGAGGGAAAAACTGTTTTTT	CASSPLQGAREKLFF
NA	TRBV7-6	TRBD2	TRBJ2-2	TGTGCCAGCAGCTTAGTAGCGGGAGAGGACACCGGGGAGCTGTTTTTT	CASSLVAGEDTGELFF
NA	TRBV7-6	TRBD2	TRBJ2-2	TGTGCCAGCAGCCTGCTAGCGGGAAACACCGTGGAGCTGTTTTTT	CASSLLAGNTVELFF
NA	TRBV25-1	NA	TRBJ2-7	TGTGCCAGCAGTGAAAAGGCCCGGGGCGCTAGTTCCTACGAGCAGTACTTC	CASSEKARGASSYEQYF
few	TRBV19	NA	TRBJ1-1	TGTGCCAGTAATCCGAGAGGCAGGATAAACACTGAAGCTTTCTTT	CASNPRGRINTEAFF
few	TRBV6-2/TRBV6-3	NA	TRBJ1-5	TGTGCCAGCAAGGGCGGGCGTCGGGATCAGCCCCAGCATTTT	CASKGGRRDQPQHF
few	TRBV7-6	TRBD1	TRBJ2-1	TGTGCCAGCAGCCCCGGACAGGGGGTGTTAGTCCATGAGCAGTTCTTC	CASSPGQGVLVHEQFF
NA	TRBV5-1	TRBD2	TRBJ2-1	TGCGCCAGCAGCTCCGGGACTAGCGGGAGATCTGTCAATGAGCAGTTCTTC	CASSSGTSGRSVNEQFF
few	TRBV4-3	TRBD2	TRBJ2-5	TGCGCCAGCAGCCGACAAGCGGGAGAAGGTGGAGAGACCCAGTACTTC	CASSRQAGEGGETQYF
many	TRBV7-2	NA	TRBJ2-1	TGTGCCAGCAGCTTAGACCAGGAATTTCAGCAGTTCTTC	CASSLDQEFQQFF
many	TRBV7-2	NA	TRBJ1-4	TGTGCCAGCAGCTTACCTTCTGATGAAAAACTGTTTTTT	CASSLPSDEKLFF
few	TRBV7-2	NA	TRBJ1-3	TGTGCCAGCAGCACCCGGGAGTTTGGAAACACCATATATTTT	CASSTREFGNTIYF
few	TRBV7-2	NA	TRBJ2-1	TGTGCCAGCTCGGCGGGGCTGAGCTCCTACAATGAGCAGTTCTTC	CASSAGLSSYNEQFF